One sample yielded the 17 T cell receptor beta chains listed below, sequenced in a study of cytomegalovirus exposure and HLA in healthy donors. The PCR had 60 Vbeta and 13 Jbeta primers. The protocol was immunoSEQ multiplex PCR, while the TCRdb copy is restricted to in-frame clones and leaves out a portion. Found here are 50,000 to 70,000 clones, around 84% of them singletons; the top ten hold 5.5% to 7%. Sequenced sample: PBMCs. These receptors originate from a male donor in good health and CMV-seronegative.

The rearrangement links TRBV7-3 to TRBJ2-5; TRBD1 might be the D (6 bases). The germline V gene has CDR1 SGHTA and CDR2 FQGTGA. Trimming removed 4 bases at V and 7 bases at J, with 13 bases between. This CDR3 comprises 13 residues. The CDR3 region is CASSSDGGGTQYF. CDR3 nucleotides: TGTGCCAGCAGCTCAGATGGGGGCGGGACCCAGTACTTC.

The rearrangement uses TRBV19 and TRBJ2-1; 8 nucleotides agree with TRBD2. The CDR3 runs to 15 residues. Germline V gene lookup returns CDR1 LNHDA and CDR2 SQIVND (reference sequence). The junction had 3 bases not matched to a gene; V was cut back by 2 bases and J by 3 bases. The CDR3 region is CASSISGGLYNEQFF. CDR3 DNA sequence: TGTGCCAGTAGTATAAGCGGGGGCCTCTACAATGAGCAGTTCTTC.

V and J are TRBV6-1 and TRBJ2-5, with a possible D match to TRBD1 (6 bases). Near its end, the DNA agrees better with TRBJ2-7, so the J call may be wrong. Per germline, CDR1 MNHNS and CDR2 SASEGT. The length of the CDR3 is 14 residues. The CDR3 loop reads CASRHRASRDEQYF. As DNA, the CDR3 is TGTGCCAGCAGACACAGGGCAAGTCGGGACGAGCAGTACTTC.

This clone showed up just once. The chain uses TRBV14 and TRBJ2-5; 8 bases match TRBD1. There are 16 residues in the CDR3. The germline gives CDR1 SGHDN, CDR2 FVKESK. V shed 3 bases and J 2 bases; nucleotides not matched to a gene: 8. The chain's CDR3 is CASSHRTGFGQETQYF. CDR3 in DNA: TGTGCCAGCAGCCACCGGACAGGGTTCGGACAAGAGACCCAGTACTTC.

This chain links TRBV27 with TRBJ2-1; D is possibly TRBD1 (5 bases). The germline V gene encodes CDR1 MNHEY and CDR2 SMNVEV (reference sequence). Trimming removed 6 bases from V and 5 bases from J, with 14 bases in between. The CDR3 length is 14 residues. The CDR3 protein is CASRTAGPNNEQFF. DNA of the CDR3: TGTGCCAGCAGGACAGCAGGGCCGAACAATGAGCAGTTCTTC.

The chain uses TRBV7-9 and TRBJ1-2, with a possible D match to TRBD1 (5 bases). CDR1 and CDR2 from the germline V gene are SEHNR and FQNEAQ (reference sequence). V shed 1 base and J shed 5 bases, with 14 bases lying between them. There are 15 residues in the CDR3. The CDR3 reads CASSLDGGSWYGYTF. The CDR3 DNA sequence: TGTGCCAGCAGCTTAGACGGGGGTAGTTGGTATGGCTACACCTTC.

This clone has just a few counts. V usage is TRBV7-2 and J usage is TRBJ2-3; D is perhaps TRBD1 (6 bases). Germline assignment: CDR1 SGHTA and CDR2 FQGNSA. V dropped 5 bases and J dropped 5 bases, with 23 bases sitting between them. The CDR3 is 17 amino acids. The CDR3, as DNA: TGTGCCAGCAGCCCAACCAGGCCGGGGCAAGGGGGAGATACGCAGTATTTT. This sequence encodes CASSPTRPGQGGDTQYF.

In this sample, this clone turned up a few times. V usage is TRBV4-3 and J usage is TRBJ1-2, with no clear D. V lost 3 bases to trimming and J lost 5 bases, with 7 bases between them. Germline values: CDR1 LGHNA, CDR2 YSLEER. This CDR3 spans 12 amino acids. The CDR3 coding sequence is TGCGCCAGCAGCCAGGGCCAGTATGGCTACACCTTC. This sequence encodes CASSQGQYGYTF.

In its sample, this clone was seen a few times. The CDR3 nucleotides are TGTGCCAGTAGTATGGGGTTCTCAGGGGAGCAGTACTTC. Its protein product is CASSMGFSGEQYF. The chain joins TRBV19 to TRBJ2-7; a possible D gene is TRBD1 (5 bases). Germline V gives CDR1 LNHDA, CDR2 SQIVND (reference sequence). V was cut by 3 bases and J by 7 bases, with 13 bases left in between. This CDR3 spans 13 amino acids.

The rearrangement uses TRBV7-2 and TRBJ1-2; a weak D match, TRBD1 (5 bases). Trimming removed 5 bases at V and 0 bases at J, with 10 bases between. In germline, CDR1 is SGHTA, CDR2 FQGNSA. The CDR3 extends over 14 amino acids. The CDR3 loop is CASSPDNSNYGYTF. CDR3 nucleotides: TGTGCCAGCAGCCCGGACAACTCTAACTATGGCTACACCTTC.

This clone was found a few times. The chain carries TRBV12-5 and TRBJ2-1; possible D gene TRBD2, 5 bases. The CDR3 covers 12 residues. The V end was cut by 2 bases, the J end by 8 bases, with 7 bases between. CDR1 and CDR2 (germline): LGHNT, FRNRAP. The CDR3 is CASGLFGDEQFF. Written as DNA, the CDR3 is TGTGCTAGTGGTTTGTTCGGGGATGAGCAGTTCTTC.

The chain is built from TRBV11-1 and TRBJ2-3; maybe TRBD1 (6 bases). CDR3 length: 15 residues. CDR1 and CDR2 (germline): SGHAT, FQDESV (reference sequence). Trimming left V 0 bases short and J 6 bases short, with 13 bases between. CDR3 region: CASSLAGYRADTQYF. The CDR3 DNA sequence: TGTGCCAGCAGCTTAGCGGGGTACAGGGCTGATACGCAGTATTTT.

The chain is built from TRBV19 and TRBJ1-5; possibly TRBD1 for D (6 bases). V lost 5 bases to trimming and J lost 3 bases, with 11 bases between them. The CDR3 contains 14 residues. From germline, CDR1 is LNHDA and CDR2 SQIVND (reference sequence). The CDR3 reads CASSVGQNNQPQHF. Written as DNA, the CDR3 is TGTGCCAGTAGTGTAGGACAGAACAATCAGCCCCAGCATTTT.

V and J are TRBV15 and TRBJ2-1; possibly TRBD1 for D (5 bases). The CDR3 totals 15 residues. CDR1 is LNHNV, CDR2 YYDKDF, per germline (reference sequence). Trimming shortened V by 5 bases and J by 6 bases, and 17 bases separated the two germline ends. The DNA for the CDR3 is TGTGCCACCAGCGAGCACGCTAGTGGGGCCAATGAGCAGTTCTTC. Its protein is CATSEHASGANEQFF.

V and J are TRBV7-2 and TRBJ1-4; D is uncertain. This CDR3 region has 16 residues. Per the germline V gene, CDR1 is SGHTA and CDR2 is FQGNSA. Trimming removed 1 base from V and 7 bases from J, with 16 bases in between. The CDR3 coding sequence is TGTGCCAGCAGCTTAGATAATGAGGAAGCGCGTGAAAAACTGTTTTTT. Protein product: CASSLDNEEAREKLFF.

This clone was seen a handful of times. This chain uses TRBV30 with TRBJ2-7, with 7 bases identical to TRBD2. Germline CDR1 GTSNPN, CDR2 SVGIG (reference sequence). This CDR3 region has 13 residues. Losses at the gene ends were 4 bases for V and 1 base for J; bases not matched to a gene: 4. The CDR3 nucleotides read TGTGCCTGGAACTCGGGGGGATCCTACGAGCAGTACTTC. This gives the protein CAWNSGGSYEQYF.

The chain couples TRBV9 to TRBJ2-3; possible D gene TRBD2, 7 bases. V was pared by 3 bases and J by 0 bases, with 23 bases between. CDR3 size: 19 residues. Germline V gene sequence: CDR1 SGDLS, CDR2 YYNGEE. CDR3 sequence: CASSGRAGAFLGSTDTQYF. The CDR3 DNA follows: TGTGCCAGCAGCGGCCGGGCGGGGGCCTTCCTAGGTAGCACAGATACGCAGTATTTT.